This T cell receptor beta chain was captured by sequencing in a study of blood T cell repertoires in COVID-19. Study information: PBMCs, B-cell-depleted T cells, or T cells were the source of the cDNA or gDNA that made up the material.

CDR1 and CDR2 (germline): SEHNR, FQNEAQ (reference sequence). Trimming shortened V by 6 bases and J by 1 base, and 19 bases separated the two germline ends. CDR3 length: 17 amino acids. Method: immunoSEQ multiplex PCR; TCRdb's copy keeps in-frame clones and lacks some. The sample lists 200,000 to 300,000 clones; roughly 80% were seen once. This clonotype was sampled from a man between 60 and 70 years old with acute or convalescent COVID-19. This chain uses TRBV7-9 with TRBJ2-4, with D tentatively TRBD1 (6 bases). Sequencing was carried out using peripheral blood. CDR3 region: CASSYPSTRGAKNIQYF. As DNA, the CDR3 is TGTGCCAGCAGTTATCCTTCAACAAGGGGGGCCAAAAACATTCAGTACTTC. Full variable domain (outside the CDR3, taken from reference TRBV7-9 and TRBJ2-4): DTGVSQNPRHKITKRGQNVTFRCDPISEHNRLYWYRQTLGQGPEFLTYFQNEAQLEKSRLLSDRFSAERPKGSFSTLEIQRTEQGDSAMYLCASSYPSTRGAKNIQYFGAGTRLSVL.